Included here is one T cell receptor beta chain sequence, with context. Its antigen is unknown. This sample is drawn from a study of OX40 agonist ivuxolimab in advanced cancers. About the study: The mean age was roughly 60 years, ranging from roughly 23 to 80, with more than 70% of participants male. Study findings and constraints: It was also the case that some nonresponders had low normalized T-cell clonal expansion. Clones of CD4+ and CD8+ blood T cells grew by week 6 at doses of 0.1 to 3.0 mg/kg.

Patients were ineligible given autoimmune disease history or systemic immunosuppression. The CDR3 runs to 14 residues. Germline CDR1 reads SGHTA; CDR2 reads FQGNSA. V was trimmed by 3 bases and J by 0 bases, leaving 6 bases between them. Profiling relied on immunoSEQ multiplex PCR, and the TCRdb table lists in-frame clones only, not all of them. The sample lists 69,000 or so clones; more than 75% were seen once. The source was CD4+ or CD8+ T cells sorted from blood, collected in a trial of the OX40 agonist ivuxolimab. The chain couples TRBV7-2 to TRBJ1-3; no firm D call. This clonotype was obtained from an adult with an advanced solid tumor such as melanoma, head and neck, liver or kidney cancer. The CDR3 sequence: CASSLQVSGNTIYF. The CDR3, as DNA: TGTGCCAGCAGCTTGCAAGTCTCTGGAAACACCATATATTTT.